Each of the 31 T cell receptor beta chains below was sequenced from the same sample in a study of regulatory T cells in long-lasting Graves disease. According to the study, TCR beta libraries were built with iRepertoire HTBI primers and CDR3-region Arm-PCR. TCRdb fed the multiplex PCR reads into MiXCR, producing one record per CDR3 protein. The sample carries about 440,000 distinct CDR3 sequences, about a sixth recorded once. The time point denotes: newly diagnosed GD, antithyroid drugs for less than 3 months. PBMC-derived RNA was used for the TCR library. These same data were also listed under a study on T cells in Graves' hyperthyroidism and ophthalmopathy.

The starting material was peripheral blood mononuclear cells (PBMCs), obtained at new diagnosis, from a patient treated with antithyroid drugs. The source of these receptors is a woman in her thirties with Graves disease.

The V call is TRBV27, the J call TRBJ1-1; TRBD1 agrees at 10 bases. This CDR3 contains 17 residues. The trim removed 0 bases at V and 5 bases at J, leaving 9 bases unmatched. The germline CDR1 and CDR2 sequences are MNHEY and SMNVEV (reference sequence). CDR3 DNA sequence: TGTGCCAGCAGTTTATCAGCCGGGACAGGGGTTTCTACTGAAGCTTTCTTT. Translating it yields CASSLSAGTGVSTEAFF.

There are many counts of this clonotype. The genes are TRBV3-1 and TRBJ1-4; D may be TRBD1 (5 bases). Germline-derived CDR1 and CDR2 are LGHDT and YNNKEL (reference sequence). The ends were cut back, 1 base at V and 6 bases at J, with 12 bases in the middle. The CDR3 runs to 15 residues. DNA for the CDR3: TGTGCCAGCAGCCAAGGGGGGACGCTGGATGAAAAACTGTTTTTT. Protein product: CASSQGGTLDEKLFF.

This clonotype was recorded many times. The chain combines TRBV12-3 or TRBV12-4 with TRBJ1-4; D unresolved. This CDR3 has 15 amino acids. V shed 3 bases and J shed 5 bases, with 13 bases lying between them. CDR3 region: CASSFRRAANEKLFF. The CDR3, as DNA: TGTGCCAGCAGTTTCAGGAGGGCCGCGAATGAAAAACTGTTTTTT.

At least ten counts were recorded for this clonotype. The chain combines TRBV14 with TRBJ2-5; D not resolved. V lost 0 bases to trimming and J lost 10 bases, with 18 bases between them. This CDR3 has 15 amino acids. Germline CDR1 reads SGHDN; CDR2 reads FVKESK. The CDR3 sequence is CASSQEGVRSPGQYF. Here the CDR3 DNA reads TGTGCCAGCAGCCAAGAAGGTGTGCGGTCCCCCGGCCAGTACTTC.

Ten or more counts support this clonotype. The chain is built from TRBV5-6 and TRBJ2-1; 8 bases align to TRBD2. V gave up 3 bases and J gave up 7 bases; unmatched junction bases: 15. Germline V CDR1 and CDR2: SGHDT, YYEEEE. The CDR3 loop spans 17 amino acids. CDR3 in amino acids: CASSSLGGAGVGNEQFF. CDR3 DNA: TGTGCCAGCAGCTCCCTGGGAGGAGCGGGAGTAGGGAATGAGCAGTTCTTC.

This clonotype was counted ten times or more. The rearrangement joins TRBV20-1 to TRBJ2-7; D gene ambiguous. Trimming removed 5 bases at V and 3 bases at J, with 11 bases between. The germline CDR1 and CDR2 sequences are DFQATT and SNEGSKA (reference sequence). This CDR3 is 12 amino acids long. CDR3 region: CSAALRRYEQYF. For the CDR3, the DNA is TGCAGTGCTGCCTTGCGTCGCTACGAGCAGTACTTC.

This chain uses TRBV5-1 with TRBJ2-7, with 8 bases lining up with TRBD2. The CDR3 has 16 residues. Germline CDR1 SGHRS, CDR2 YFSETQ. The V gene end was trimmed by 0 bases and the J gene end by 3 bases; junction bases not matched to a gene: 8. CDR3 sequence: CASSLEPGGAVYEQYF. CDR3 bases: TGCGCCAGCAGCTTGGAGCCGGGAGGGGCGGTCTACGAGCAGTACTTC.

This clonotype showed up many times. The rearrangement links TRBV28 to TRBJ2-7, with 7 nucleotides matching TRBD2. Trimming took 3 bases from V and 3 from J; bases not matched to a gene: 8. CDR1 is MDHEN and CDR2 is SYDVKM in the germline V gene. This CDR3 comprises 15 residues. CDR3 amino acids: CASSLGGSRNYEQYF. In nucleotides, the CDR3 is TGTGCCAGCAGTTTGGGCGGGAGTAGGAACTACGAGCAGTACTTC. Together with reference TRBV28 and TRBJ2-7, the CDR3 gives the full variable domain: DVKVTQSSRYLVKRTGEKVFLECVQDMDHENMFWYRQDPGLGLRLIYFSYDVKMKEKGDIPEGYSVSREKKERFSLILESASTNQTSMYLCASSLGGSRNYEQYFGPGTRLTVT.

The gene calls are TRBV11-2 and TRBJ2-7; 10 nucleotides line up with TRBD2. From germline, CDR1 is SGHAT and CDR2 FQNNGV. CDR3 size: 14 residues. The V segment lost 7 bases and the J segment 3 bases; nucleotides outside the gene matches: 6. CDR3 bases: TGTGCCAGCAAATGTCCTAGCGGGAGCTACGAGCAGTACTTC. Its protein product is CASKCPSGSYEQYF.

This clonotype occurred many times. CDR3 in amino acids: CASSRENQPQHF. CDR3 bases: TGTGCCAGCTCACGGGAGAATCAGCCCCAGCATTTT. This chain connects TRBV18 to TRBJ1-5, with D uncertain. Germline loops: CDR1 KGHSH, CDR2 LQKENI. There are 12 residues in the CDR3. The germline V and J ends were trimmed by 4 bases and 4 bases, with 5 bases remaining between them.

Ten or more counts support this clonotype. J is TRBJ2-7 and V is TRBV13, with a weak D call TRBD1 (6 bases). Germline CDR1 PRHDT, CDR2 FYEKMQ (reference sequence). The CDR3 covers 16 residues. V shed 7 bases and J shed 3 bases, with 22 bases lying between them. The CDR3 nucleotides read TGTGCCAGCATGAGGCAGGGGCCTGACGGGGACTACGAGCAGTACTTC. The encoded protein is CASMRQGPDGDYEQYF.

The rearrangement uses TRBV2 and TRBJ1-2; 11 positions agree with TRBD1. Germline CDR1 reads SNHLY; CDR2 reads FYNNEI. The CDR3 consists of 14 residues. Losses at the gene ends were 2 bases for V and 12 bases for J; bases not matched to a gene: 8. CDR3 in DNA: TGTGCCAGCAGTGAAAAGGGCGGACAGGGGGCCAACACCTTC. As protein: CASSEKGGQGANTF.

At least ten counts were recorded for this clonotype. CDR3 nucleotides: TGCGCCAGCAGCTCTCAGGCGGGAACCCAAGAGACCCAGTACTTC. It yields the protein CASSSQAGTQETQYF. This chain links TRBV5-1 with TRBJ2-5, with D possibly matching TRBD2 (6 bases). CDR1 is SGHRS, CDR2 YFSETQ, per germline. The CDR3 covers 15 residues. V was cut by 3 bases and J by 1 base, with 13 bases left in between.

This chain links TRBV3-1 with TRBJ2-3; weak D call: TRBD2 (5 bases). V lost 5 bases, J lost 2 bases, and 17 bases lay in between. Per germline, CDR1 LGHDT and CDR2 YNNKEL (reference sequence). This CDR3 is 16 amino acids long. CDR3 DNA sequence: TGTGCCAGCAGCTTTCTGGACTCGCGTGACACAGATACGCAGTATTTT. This sequence encodes CASSFLDSRDTDTQYF.

This clonotype was found a few times. The rearrangement uses TRBV6-1 and TRBJ1-5, with TRBD1 as a possible D gene (6 bases). V was shortened by 7 bases and J by 0 bases, with 13 bases between the two germline ends. This CDR3 spans 15 amino acids. Germline loops: CDR1 MNHNS, CDR2 SASEGT. The CDR3 DNA follows: TGTGCCAGCATAAAGGGGGGGGTTAGCAATCAGCCCCAGCATTTT. It encodes CASIKGGVSNQPQHF.

At least ten counts were recorded for this clonotype. The chain joins TRBV5-5 to TRBJ2-5; D gene ambiguous. The CDR3 runs 14 residues. The V gene lost 1 base and the J gene lost 4 bases, with 11 bases spanning the gap. Germline V lookup: CDR1 SGHKS, CDR2 YYEKEE (reference sequence). The CDR3 DNA is TGTGCCAGCAGCTTGTTTTTGGGTGGAGAGACCCAGTACTTC. Translated: CASSLFLGGETQYF.

On this clonotype: Being one base from a much bigger clone, this may be a read error. This rearrangement joins TRBV12-3 or TRBV12-4 to TRBJ1-2; 10 bases align to TRBD1. The V and J ends lost 6 bases and 2 bases, in that order; junction bases with no gene match: 6. The CDR3 is 15 amino acids. The CDR3: CASRQGQGGNYGYTF. The CDR3 DNA reads TGTGCCAGCAGGCAAGGACAGGGGGGGAACTATGGCTACACCTTC.

The rearrangement links TRBV20-1 to TRBJ1-2, with unresolved D. The V and J ends lost 3 bases and 4 bases respectively, with 21 bases between them. This CDR3 is 16 amino acids long. Germline V gene data show CDR1 as DFQATT and CDR2 as SNEGSKA (reference sequence). The CDR3 nucleotides are TGCAGTGCTAGCTTGCAAAACAGCGGTCTCCCCTATGGCTACACCTTC. Translated: CSASLQNSGLPYGYTF.

This chain links TRBV10-3 with TRBJ2-1; 7 bases map to TRBD2. V shed 2 bases, J shed 7 bases, and the junction held 8 bases outside the gene matches. The CDR3 covers 15 residues. Germline CDR1 ENHRY, CDR2 SYGVKD. The CDR3 is CAISEGGGPGNEQFF. In nucleotides, the CDR3 is TGTGCCATCAGTGAGGGGGGAGGGCCAGGGAATGAGCAGTTCTTC.

This clonotype appeared many times. The V call is TRBV6-5, the J call TRBJ1-2; D not resolved. The CDR3 loop spans 14 amino acids. Germline loops: CDR1 MNHEY, CDR2 SVGAGI. The V end lost 0 bases, the J end lost 4 bases, and 9 bases lay between the germline ends. The CDR3, as DNA: TGTGCCAGCAGTTACTCTAGCCACCTCTATGGCTACACCTTC. It specifies CASSYSSHLYGYTF.

This clonotype appeared a few times. At one of its ends the junction is not consistent with the germline gene, which may arise from a read error. The genes are TRBV11-1 and TRBJ2-7, with 9 bases matching TRBD1. Per the germline V gene, CDR1 is SGHAT and CDR2 is FQDESV (reference sequence). The CDR3 loop spans 15 amino acids. The CDR3 DNA reads as TGTGCCGGCAGCTTACAAGGTAGACAGGGGGACGAGCAGTACTTC. Protein sequence: CAGSLQGRQGDEQYF.

This clonotype was seen a few times. This chain uses TRBV29-1 with TRBJ1-2; D call uncertain. Germline values: CDR1 SQVTM, CDR2 ANQGSEA. CDR3 length: 17 amino acids. The V end was cut by 0 bases, the J end by 0 bases, with 17 bases between. Written as DNA, the CDR3 is TGCAGCGTTGAAGAGGGCGAGACCCTATCAGCTAACTATGGCTACACCTTC. Translation gives CSVEEGETLSANYGYTF.

The J gene is TRBJ1-1, the V gene TRBV7-3; D uncertain. Trimming took off 5 bases at V and 0 bases at J, with 13 bases between the two ends. CDR1 and CDR2 from the germline V gene are SGHTA and FQGTGA. The CDR3 runs to 15 residues. The CDR3 here is CASSPVAVMNTEAFF. Here the CDR3 DNA reads TGTGCCAGCAGCCCCGTGGCAGTCATGAACACTGAAGCTTTCTTT.

For this clonotype: A read error may produce the germline difference seen at one junction end. The DNA for the CDR3 is TGTGCCAGCAGCTTAGTAAGCACTGTAGCTTTCTTT. Translated: CASSLVSTVAFF. This rearrangement joins TRBV7-9 to TRBJ1-1; D is unclear. Germline V gene lookup returns CDR1 SEHNR and CDR2 FQNEAQ (reference sequence). The CDR3 extends over 12 amino acids.

The chain carries TRBV6-9 and TRBJ2-1, with unresolved D. The germline gives CDR1 MNHGY, CDR2 SVAAGI. V gave up 3 bases and J gave up 2 bases, with 32 bases separating them. The length of the CDR3 is 22 residues. DNA for the CDR3: TGTGCCAGCAGTTACCCCATCCGCGGCGGAGCCCCAACAAGAGAAACCTACAATGAGCAGTTCTTC. Protein sequence: CASSYPIRGGAPTRETYNEQFF.

This clonotype was observed at least ten times. The chain carries TRBV3-1 and TRBJ2-1; a possible D gene is TRBD1 (6 bases). The CDR3 loop spans 14 amino acids. V lost 0 bases to trimming and J lost 10 bases, with 13 bases between them. CDR1 LGHDT and CDR2 YNNKEL come from the germline V gene (reference sequence). The CDR3 protein is CASSQEGGQDEQFF. Here the CDR3 DNA reads TGTGCCAGCAGCCAAGAAGGGGGACAAGACGAGCAGTTCTTC.

This clonotype was counted many times. The chain employs TRBV12-3 or TRBV12-4 and TRBJ1-5; a possible D gene is TRBD1 (5 bases). The V end was cut by 2 bases, the J end by 4 bases, with 9 bases between. The CDR3 spans 14 residues. CDR3 in DNA: TGTGCCAGCAGTTTAAAGGGGCAGAATCAGCCCCAGCATTTT. Encoded protein: CASSLKGQNQPQHF.

The chain has TRBV20-1 and TRBJ2-5; 8 positions agree with TRBD1. V trimming: 3 bases; J trimming: 7 bases; junction bases outside the gene matches: 10. This CDR3 has 14 amino acids. The germline CDR1 and CDR2 sequences are DFQATT and SNEGSKA (reference sequence). CDR3 residues: CSASMGDRQGTQYF. The CDR3 nucleotides are TGCAGTGCTAGTATGGGGGACAGGCAGGGGACCCAGTACTTC.

On this clonotype itself: This may come from a read error, since a much larger clone is one base off. The chain links TRBV6-1 to TRBJ2-3, with D maybe TRBD2 (5 bases). This CDR3 has 12 amino acids. In germline, CDR1 is MNHNS, CDR2 SASEGT. CDR3 in DNA: TGTGCCGGCAGAGAGGGAACAGATACGCAGTATTTT. This sequence encodes CAGREGTDTQYF.

This clonotype was recorded many times. V is TRBV14 and J is TRBJ2-7; D is perhaps TRBD1 or TRBD2 (5 bases each). The CDR3 has 13 residues. Trimming left V 4 bases short and J 6 bases short, with 13 bases between. The germline V gene has CDR1 SGHDN and CDR2 FVKESK. CDR3 protein: CASSLGTGTEQYF. In DNA, the CDR3 is TGTGCCAGCAGCCTAGGAACTGGGACCGAGCAGTACTTC.

The sample holds many counts of this clonotype. This chain uses TRBV6-1 with TRBJ1-1; D is unclear. Trimming removed 6 bases at V and 6 bases at J, with 14 bases between. Germline lookup yields CDR1 MNHNS and CDR2 SASEGT. CDR3 length: 13 residues. This chain's CDR3 is CASRVLVLAEAFF. CDR3 sequence (DNA): TGTGCCAGCAGAGTACTCGTACTGGCTGAAGCTTTCTTT.